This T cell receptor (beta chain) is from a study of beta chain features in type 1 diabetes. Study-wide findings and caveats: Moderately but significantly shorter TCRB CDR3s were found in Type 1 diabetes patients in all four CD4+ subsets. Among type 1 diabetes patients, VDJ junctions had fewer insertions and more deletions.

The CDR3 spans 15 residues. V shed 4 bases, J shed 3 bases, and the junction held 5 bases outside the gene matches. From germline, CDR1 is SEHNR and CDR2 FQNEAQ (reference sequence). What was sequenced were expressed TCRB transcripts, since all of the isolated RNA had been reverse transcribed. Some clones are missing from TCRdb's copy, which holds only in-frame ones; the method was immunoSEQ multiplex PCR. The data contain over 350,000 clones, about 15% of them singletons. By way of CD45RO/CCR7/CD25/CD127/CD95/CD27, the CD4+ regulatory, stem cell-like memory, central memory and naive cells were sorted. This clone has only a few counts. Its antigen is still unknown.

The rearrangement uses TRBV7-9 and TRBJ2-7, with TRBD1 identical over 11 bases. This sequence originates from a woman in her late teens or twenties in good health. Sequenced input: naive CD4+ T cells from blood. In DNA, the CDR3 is TGTGCCAGCAGCTCCGGACAGGGGGCTATCTACGAGCAGTACTTC. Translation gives CASSSGQGAIYEQYF.